This T cell receptor (beta chain) was captured in a study of beta chain features in type 1 diabetes. Sequencing targeted expressed TCRB transcripts, as all isolated RNA had been reverse transcribed. Method: immunoSEQ multiplex PCR; TCRdb's copy keeps in-frame clones and lacks some. The profile shows about 290,000 clones, under 8.5% of them singletons. Notes on this clone: The junction and the germline gene differ at one end; a read error may be behind it.

Sequenced: central memory CD4+ T cells from blood. The TCR originated in a woman between 18 and 29 years old in good health.

The CDR3 protein is CASSLAGGPETQYF. CDR3 DNA: TGTGCCAGCAGCCTAGCGGGAGGACCGGAGACCCAGTACTTC. The chain recombines TRBV7-9 with TRBJ2-5; 11 nucleotides align to TRBD2. The germline V gene encodes CDR1 SEHNR and CDR2 FQNEAQ (reference sequence). The CDR3 loop spans 14 amino acids.